The 26 T cell receptor beta chains reported below all come from one sample, sequenced in a study of TIL therapy for anti-PD-1-resistant metastatic lung cancer. The time point is: pre-treatment sample, taken before nivolumab and TIL therapy. The libraries were made with immunoSEQ v3. Using immunoSEQ multiplex PCR, the repertoire was profiled, and TCRdb retains in-frame clones only, with some absent. The sample has 55,000 to 65,000 clones, under 75% seen once. The material was blood, obtained at baseline. All receptors come from a person aged 25 to 80 with non-small cell lung cancer.

The chain combines TRBV7-2 with TRBJ1-3; D gene uncertain. This CDR3 is 15 amino acids long. CDR1 SGHTA and CDR2 FQGNSA come from the germline V gene. V was cut by 5 bases and J by 2 bases, with 13 bases left in between. The CDR3: CASSTRVSPGNTIYF. The CDR3 bases are TGTGCCAGCAGCACGAGAGTCTCTCCTGGAAACACCATATATTTT. The variable domain in full, with the rest retrieved from reference TRBV7-2 and TRBJ1-3, is GAGVSQSPSNKVTEKGKDVELRCDPISGHTALYWYRQSLGQGLEFLIYFQGNSAPDKSGLPSDRFSAERTGGSVSTLTIQRTQQEDSAVYLCASSTRVSPGNTIYFGEGSWLTVV.

This rearrangement joins TRBV6-1 to TRBJ2-4; D is unclear. Trimming removed 3 bases at V and 10 bases at J, with 4 bases between. Germline lookup yields CDR1 MNHNS and CDR2 SASEGT. The CDR3 covers 10 residues. The CDR3 spells CASSDRIQYF. CDR3 sequence (DNA): TGTGCCAGCAGTGACCGAATTCAGTACTTC.

The V call is TRBV5-5, the J call TRBJ1-2; weak D call: TRBD1 (6 bases). V lost 0 bases and J lost 4, with 10 bases in between. The CDR3 length is 14 residues. Germline V CDR1 and CDR2: SGHKS, YYEKEE (reference sequence). In nucleotides, the CDR3 is TGTGCCAGCAGCTTGGCAGGGGACCCCTATGGCTACACCTTC. Translated: CASSLAGDPYGYTF.

Only a few counts were recorded for this clone. The rearrangement links TRBV28 to TRBJ1-4, with TRBD1 matching 9 bases. V gave up 6 bases and J gave up 6 bases; unmatched junction bases: 8. The CDR3 has 15 amino acids. The germline CDR1 and CDR2 sequences are MDHEN and SYDVKM. The CDR3 region is CASSATGDRDEKLFF. DNA of the CDR3: TGTGCCAGCAGCGCCACCGGGGACAGGGATGAAAAACTGTTTTTT.

The chain links TRBV7-8 to TRBJ1-2, with TRBD1 as a possible D gene (5 bases). Germline assignment: CDR1 SGHVS and CDR2 FQNEAQ. V lost 6 bases and J 0 bases, leaving 20 bases between the germline ends. The CDR3 runs to 17 residues. As DNA, the CDR3 is TGTGCCAGCAGGCCACCGGTGGGGTGGGGACCTAACTATGGCTACACCTTC. Protein product: CASRPPVGWGPNYGYTF.

The V call is TRBV29-1, the J call TRBJ2-5; 10 nucleotides match TRBD1. Germline values: CDR1 SQVTM, CDR2 ANQGSEA. Trimming cost V 4 bases and J 1 base; bases outside gene matches: 3. The length of the CDR3 is 14 residues. Here the CDR3 reads CSVGQGASQETQYF. The CDR3 coding sequence is TGCAGCGTTGGACAGGGGGCAAGCCAAGAGACCCAGTACTTC.

This chain joins TRBV6-1 and TRBJ1-5; the D is unclear. Germline V gene sequence: CDR1 MNHNS, CDR2 SASEGT. Trimming cost V 5 bases and J 2 bases, with 7 bases left between them. The CDR3 loop spans 13 amino acids. Here the CDR3 reads CASSTVGNQPQHF. DNA for the CDR3: TGTGCCAGCAGTACAGTGGGCAATCAGCCCCAGCATTTT.

This clone was counted once. This chain connects TRBV7-2 to TRBJ1-5; D possibly corresponds to TRBD1 (5 bases). The CDR3 loop spans 15 amino acids. The ends were cut back, 6 bases at V and 0 bases at J, with 12 bases in the middle. Per germline, CDR1 SGHTA and CDR2 FQGNSA. CDR3 loop: CASSDQGNSNQPQHF. For the CDR3, the DNA is TGTGCCAGCAGTGACCAGGGAAATAGCAATCAGCCCCAGCATTTT.

J is TRBJ2-3 and V is TRBV10-2, with D perhaps assigned TRBD1 or TRBD2 (5 bases each). The CDR3 totals 13 residues. CDR1 WSHSY and CDR2 SAAADI come from the germline V gene. The CDR3, as DNA: TGCGCATGTTTACGGGACGGTCAAGATACGCAGTATTTT. Translation: CACLRDGQDTQYF.

This clone turned up a few times. The chain links TRBV15 to TRBJ2-7; D uncertain. The V end was cut by 2 bases, the J end by 1 base, with 6 bases between. CDR3 size: 13 residues. Germline V gene lookup returns CDR1 LNHNV and CDR2 YYDKDF (reference sequence). The CDR3 spells CATSRRLSYEQYF. The CDR3 coding sequence is TGTGCCACCAGCAGACGGCTTTCCTACGAGCAGTACTTC.

This clone was observed a few times. The rearrangement links TRBV28 to TRBJ1-5, with a tentative D call TRBD1 (6 bases). In germline, CDR1 is MDHEN, CDR2 SYDVKM. The CDR3 has 14 residues. Deletions cut 9 bases from V and 3 bases from J, with 15 bases between. The DNA for the CDR3 is TGTGCCAGTCAGGAGGGGGGAATCAATCAGCCCCAGCATTTT. Protein sequence: CASQEGGINQPQHF.

The chain employs TRBV6-4 and TRBJ1-2, with D possibly being TRBD1 (5 bases). This CDR3 has 15 residues. V was pared by 8 bases and J by 8 bases, with 24 bases between. The germline gives CDR1 MRHNA, CDR2 SNTAGT. The CDR3 is CASESPGPRSRGYTF. CDR3 in DNA: TGTGCCAGCGAAAGTCCGGGACCGAGGTCTCGAGGCTACACCTTC.

V and J are TRBV19 and TRBJ1-4; 7 positions agree with TRBD1. With 6 bases clipped from V and 4 bases from J, the junction kept 17 bases outside the gene matches. The CDR3 totals 18 residues. CDR1 LNHDA and CDR2 SQIVND come from the germline V gene (reference sequence). The CDR3 DNA reads as TGTGCCAGTAGCACTGGACAGGCCCGGCGCAGTGGTAATGAAAAACTGTTTTTT. Encoded protein: CASSTGQARRSGNEKLFF.

The CDR3 loop reads CASSFEGSSYNEQFF. The DNA for the CDR3 is TGCGCCAGCAGCTTCGAGGGGAGCTCCTACAATGAGCAGTTCTTC. The genes are TRBV5-1 and TRBJ2-1; D might be TRBD1 or TRBD2, each matching 5 bases. The CDR3 loop spans 15 amino acids. Trimming cost V 2 bases and J 0 bases, with 9 bases left between them. Germline V gene lookup returns CDR1 SGHRS and CDR2 YFSETQ. Variable domain in full (rest from reference TRBV5-1 and TRBJ2-1): KAGVTQTPRYLIKTRGQQVTLSCSPISGHRSVSWYQQTPGQGLQFLFEYFSETQRNKGNFPGRFSGRQFSNSRSEMNVSTLELGDSALYLCASSFEGSSYNEQFFGPGTRLTVL.

This clone was detected a few times. V gene TRBV10-3 combines with J gene TRBJ1-3; TRBD1 agrees at 9 bases. CDR1 ENHRY and CDR2 SYGVKD come from the germline V gene. The CDR3 runs to 15 residues. With V trimmed by 11 bases and J by 2 bases, 10 bases remained unmatched. The CDR3 coding sequence is TGTGCCTCTCTAGGAACAGGGGGCACTGGAAACACCATATATTTT. Translating it yields CASLGTGGTGNTIYF.

The V and J genes are TRBV6-5 and TRBJ2-1, with D possibly matching TRBD1 (7 bases). Trimming stripped 2 bases from V and 4 bases from J, with 9 bases between. In germline, CDR1 is MNHEY, CDR2 SVGAGI. The CDR3 spans 14 residues. CDR3 region: CASSYQGGYNEQFF. In DNA form, the CDR3 reads TGTGCCAGCAGTTACCAGGGGGGTTACAATGAGCAGTTCTTC.

The V call is TRBV6-5, the J call TRBJ1-1; D is unresolved. The V gene lost 0 bases and the J gene lost 4 bases, with 12 bases spanning the gap. The germline CDR1 and CDR2 sequences are MNHEY and SVGAGI. The CDR3 spans 15 residues. The CDR3 is CASSYSLGSGTEAFF. The DNA for the CDR3 is TGTGCCAGCAGTTACTCGTTGGGTTCTGGCACTGAAGCTTTCTTT.

This clone was recorded a few times. The J gene is TRBJ1-1, the V gene TRBV7-9; TRBD1 is a possible D gene (5 bases). The CDR3 extends over 14 amino acids. Germline-derived CDR1 and CDR2 are SEHNR and FQNEAQ (reference sequence). The V end was cut by 6 bases, the J end by 0 bases, with 11 bases between. As DNA, the CDR3 is TGTGCCAGCAGTCCGACGGACATGAACACTGAAGCTTTCTTT. Its protein is CASSPTDMNTEAFF.

The chain joins TRBV27 to TRBJ2-7; D possibly uses TRBD1 or TRBD2 (6 bases each). The germline V gene has CDR1 MNHEY and CDR2 SMNVEV (reference sequence). The CDR3 length is 15 residues. The ends were cut back, 8 bases at V and 0 bases at J, with 17 bases in the middle. CDR3 region: CASQSGGGGSYEQYF. The CDR3 DNA follows: TGTGCCAGCCAATCCGGAGGAGGGGGCTCCTACGAGCAGTACTTC.

V usage is TRBV5-1 and J usage is TRBJ2-1, with D tentatively TRBD1 (6 bases). V was pared by 0 bases and J by 7 bases, with 14 bases between. In germline, CDR1 is SGHRS, CDR2 YFSETQ. This CDR3 is built from 15 residues. As DNA, the CDR3 is TGCGCCAGCAGCTTGGATGCAGGGGCAGGTAATGAGCAGTTCTTC. Protein: CASSLDAGAGNEQFF.

This clone was seen just once. The rearrangement joins TRBV7-2 to TRBJ2-1; D not certain. The CDR3 extends over 14 amino acids. Per the germline V gene, CDR1 is SGHTA and CDR2 is FQGNSA. Trimming removed 1 base at V and 6 bases at J, with 10 bases between. The CDR3 is CASSLGNPGNEQFF. CDR3 bases: TGTGCCAGCAGCTTAGGGAATCCCGGCAATGAGCAGTTCTTC.

The chain joins TRBV30 to TRBJ2-5; 7 bases are shared with TRBD2. This CDR3 spans 13 amino acids. The ends lost 5 bases at V and 4 bases at J; junction bases unmatched: 7. The germline gives CDR1 GTSNPN, CDR2 SVGIG (reference sequence). CDR3 in DNA: TGTGCCTGGGGGATCGGCGGGGGAGAGACCCAGTACTTC. This encodes CAWGIGGGETQYF.

This chain connects TRBV28 to TRBJ2-1; 7 bases are a match to TRBD1. The CDR3 spans 14 residues. From germline, CDR1 is MDHEN and CDR2 SYDVKM. The junction had 4 bases not matched to a gene; V was cut back by 8 bases and J by 0 bases. The CDR3 DNA is TGTGCCAGCGGACAGGAGAGCTCCTACAATGAGCAGTTCTTC. Translation: CASGQESSYNEQFF.

In this sample, this clone turned up many times. The CDR3 DNA sequence: TGCGCCAGCAGCCAGCATGAGGGTTCCATTGAAGCTTTCTTT. Translation: CASSQHEGSIEAFF. V usage is TRBV4-1 and J usage is TRBJ1-1; D gene unclear. Germline V gene sequence: CDR1 MGHRA, CDR2 YSYEKL. V lost 3 bases and J 7 bases, leaving 15 bases between the germline ends. This CDR3 is built from 14 residues.

The chain recombines TRBV7-6 with TRBJ2-2; D uncertain. CDR3 length: 13 residues. Trimming stripped 1 base from V and 6 bases from J, with 6 bases between. The germline V gene encodes CDR1 SGHVS and CDR2 FNYEAQ. The CDR3 nucleotides read TGTGCCAGCAGCTTAGTTCTTGCCGGGGAGCTGTTTTTT. Amino acid sequence: CASSLVLAGELFF.

The J gene is TRBJ2-1, the V gene TRBV30, with 7 bases matching TRBD2. Trimming took 2 bases from V and 1 from J; bases not matched to a gene: 8. Germline-derived CDR1 and CDR2 are GTSNPN and SVGIG (reference sequence). CDR3 size: 16 residues. CDR3: CAWSPSAGRSYNEQFF. The CDR3 DNA sequence: TGTGCCTGGAGTCCATCAGCGGGAAGGTCCTACAATGAGCAGTTCTTC.